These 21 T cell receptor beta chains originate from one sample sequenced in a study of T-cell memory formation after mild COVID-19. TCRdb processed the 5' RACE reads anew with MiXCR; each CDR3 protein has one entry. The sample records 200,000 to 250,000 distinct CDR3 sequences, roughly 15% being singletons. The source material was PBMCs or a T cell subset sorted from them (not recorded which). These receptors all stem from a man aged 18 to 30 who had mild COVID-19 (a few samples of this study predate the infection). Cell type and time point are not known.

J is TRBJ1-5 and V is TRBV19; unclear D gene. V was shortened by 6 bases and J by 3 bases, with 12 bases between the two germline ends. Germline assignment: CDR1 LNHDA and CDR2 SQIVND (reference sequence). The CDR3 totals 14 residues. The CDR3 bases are TGTGCCAGTAGGCAATCCGGGGTCAATCAGCCCCAGCATTTT. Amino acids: CASRQSGVNQPQHF.

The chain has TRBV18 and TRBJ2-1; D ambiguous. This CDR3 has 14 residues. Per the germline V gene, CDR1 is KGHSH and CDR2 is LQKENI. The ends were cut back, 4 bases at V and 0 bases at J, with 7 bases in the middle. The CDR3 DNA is TGTGCCAGCTCACACGGAGCCTCCTACAATGAGCAGTTCTTC. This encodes CASSHGASYNEQFF.

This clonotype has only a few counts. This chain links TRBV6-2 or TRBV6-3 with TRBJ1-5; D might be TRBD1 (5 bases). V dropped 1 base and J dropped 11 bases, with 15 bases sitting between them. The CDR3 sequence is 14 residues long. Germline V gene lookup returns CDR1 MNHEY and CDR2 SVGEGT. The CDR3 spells CASSYFADSRSQHF. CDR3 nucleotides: TGTGCCAGCAGTTACTTCGCCGACAGCAGGTCCCAGCATTTT.

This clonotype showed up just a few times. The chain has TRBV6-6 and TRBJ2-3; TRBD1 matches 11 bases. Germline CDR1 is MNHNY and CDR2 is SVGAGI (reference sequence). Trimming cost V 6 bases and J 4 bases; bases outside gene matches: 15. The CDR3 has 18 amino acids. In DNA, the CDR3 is TGTGCCAGCAGAAAGAGGACAGGGGGCGATTATTCCGCAGATACGCAGTATTTT. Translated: CASRKRTGGDYSADTQYF.

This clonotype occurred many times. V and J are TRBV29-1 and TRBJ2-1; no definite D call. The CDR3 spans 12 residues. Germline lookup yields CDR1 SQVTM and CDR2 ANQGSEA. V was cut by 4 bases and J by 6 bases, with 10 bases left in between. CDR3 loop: CSVAPNGNEQFF. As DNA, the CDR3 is TGCAGCGTTGCCCCAAATGGCAATGAGCAGTTCTTC.

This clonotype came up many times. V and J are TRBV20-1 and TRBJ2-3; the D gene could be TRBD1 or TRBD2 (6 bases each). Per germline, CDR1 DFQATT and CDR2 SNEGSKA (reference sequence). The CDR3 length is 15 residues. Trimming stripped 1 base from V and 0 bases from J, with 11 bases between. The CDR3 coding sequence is TGCAGTGCTAGAGGGGGGGCAGGTAGCACAGATACGCAGTATTTT. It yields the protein CSARGGAGSTDTQYF.

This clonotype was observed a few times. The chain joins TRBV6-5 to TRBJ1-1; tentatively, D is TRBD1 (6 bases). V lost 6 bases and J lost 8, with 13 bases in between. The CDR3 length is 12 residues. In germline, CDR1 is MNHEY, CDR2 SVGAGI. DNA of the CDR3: TGTGCCAGCAGCACTACAGGGTCCGAAGCTTTCTTT. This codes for CASSTTGSEAFF.

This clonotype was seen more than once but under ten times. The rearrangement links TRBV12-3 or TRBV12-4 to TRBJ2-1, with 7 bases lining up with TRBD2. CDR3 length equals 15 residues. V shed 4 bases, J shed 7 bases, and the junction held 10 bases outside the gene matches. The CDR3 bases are TGTGCCAGCAGTTCGGGTTGGTCAGCGGGGAATGAGCAGTTCTTC. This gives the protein CASSSGWSAGNEQFF.

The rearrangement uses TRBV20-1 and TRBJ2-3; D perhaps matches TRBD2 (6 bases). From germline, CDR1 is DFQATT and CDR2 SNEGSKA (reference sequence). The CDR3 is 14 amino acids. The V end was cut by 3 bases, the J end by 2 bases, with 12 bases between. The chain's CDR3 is CSARGGQTTDTQYF. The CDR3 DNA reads TGCAGTGCTAGGGGAGGCCAGACCACAGATACGCAGTATTTT.

The CDR3 here is CASSDEGLRSGANVLTF. In DNA form, the CDR3 reads TGTGCCAGCAGTGATGAGGGGCTCCGTTCTGGGGCCAACGTCCTGACTTTC. The chain uses TRBV2 and TRBJ2-6, with D perhaps given as TRBD1 or TRBD2 (5 bases each). V was clipped by 3 bases and J by 1 base, with 13 bases between them. This CDR3 spans 17 amino acids. CDR1 SNHLY and CDR2 FYNNEI come from the germline V gene.

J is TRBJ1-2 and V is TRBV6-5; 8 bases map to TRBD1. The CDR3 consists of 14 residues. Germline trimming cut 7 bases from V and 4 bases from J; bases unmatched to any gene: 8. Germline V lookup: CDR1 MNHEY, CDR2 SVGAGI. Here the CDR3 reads CASTPDRGGYGYTF. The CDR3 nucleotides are TGTGCCAGCACCCCCGACAGGGGAGGCTATGGCTACACCTTC.

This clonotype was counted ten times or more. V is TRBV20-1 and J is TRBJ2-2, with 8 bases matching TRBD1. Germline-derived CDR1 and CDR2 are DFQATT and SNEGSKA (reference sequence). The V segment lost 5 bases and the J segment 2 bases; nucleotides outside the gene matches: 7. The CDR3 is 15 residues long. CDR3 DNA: TGCAGTGCTTCCGACAGGGGTTTTAACACCGGGGAGCTGTTTTTT. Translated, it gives CSASDRGFNTGELFF.

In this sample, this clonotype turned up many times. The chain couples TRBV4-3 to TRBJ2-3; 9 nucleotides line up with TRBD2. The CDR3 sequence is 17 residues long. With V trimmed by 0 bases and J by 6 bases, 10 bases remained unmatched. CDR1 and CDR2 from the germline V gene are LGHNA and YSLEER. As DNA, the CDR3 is TGCGCCAGCAGCCAAGATGTAGGCGGGGGGGCGATCGATACGCAGTATTTT. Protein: CASSQDVGGGAIDTQYF.

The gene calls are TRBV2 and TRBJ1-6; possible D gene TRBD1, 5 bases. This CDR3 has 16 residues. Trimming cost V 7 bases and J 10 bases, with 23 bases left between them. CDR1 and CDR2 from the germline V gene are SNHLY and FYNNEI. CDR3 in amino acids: CASTLGTPSKGSPLHF. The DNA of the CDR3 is TGTGCCAGCACTTTGGGTACGCCCTCGAAGGGGTCACCCCTCCACTTT.

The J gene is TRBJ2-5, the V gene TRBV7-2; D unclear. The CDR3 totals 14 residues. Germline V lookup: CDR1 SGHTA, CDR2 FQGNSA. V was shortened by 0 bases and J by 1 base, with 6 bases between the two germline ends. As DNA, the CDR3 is TGTGCCAGCAGCTTAGCCCGGACCCAAGAGACCCAGTACTTC. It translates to CASSLARTQETQYF.

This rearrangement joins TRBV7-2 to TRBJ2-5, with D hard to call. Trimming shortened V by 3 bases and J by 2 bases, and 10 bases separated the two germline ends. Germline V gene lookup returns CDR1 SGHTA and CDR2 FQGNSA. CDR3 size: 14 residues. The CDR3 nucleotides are TGTGCCAGCAGCTTTCTGGGGAATCAAGAGACCCAGTACTTC. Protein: CASSFLGNQETQYF.

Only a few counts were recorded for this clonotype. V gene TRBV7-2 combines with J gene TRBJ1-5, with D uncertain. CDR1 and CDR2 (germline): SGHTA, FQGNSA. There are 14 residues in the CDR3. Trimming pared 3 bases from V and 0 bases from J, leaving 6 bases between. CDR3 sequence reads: CASSFTASNQPQHF. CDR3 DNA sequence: TGTGCCAGCAGCTTTACGGCTAGCAATCAGCCCCAGCATTTT.

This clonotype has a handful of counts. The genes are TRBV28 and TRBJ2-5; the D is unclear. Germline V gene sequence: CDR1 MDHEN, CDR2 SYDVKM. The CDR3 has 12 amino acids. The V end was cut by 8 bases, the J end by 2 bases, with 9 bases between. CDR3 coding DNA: TGTGCCAGCGCGCGGCCTCAAGAGACCCAGTACTTC. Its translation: CASARPQETQYF.

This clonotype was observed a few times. The CDR3 bases are TGCGCCAGCGCGGACGCGGGATCAACTAATGAAAAACTGTTTTTT. Protein sequence: CASADAGSTNEKLFF. The chain is built from TRBV4-1 and TRBJ1-4; D unresolved. CDR1 MGHRA and CDR2 YSYEKL come from the germline V gene. V lost 8 bases, J lost 0 bases, and 13 bases lay in between. The CDR3 covers 15 residues.

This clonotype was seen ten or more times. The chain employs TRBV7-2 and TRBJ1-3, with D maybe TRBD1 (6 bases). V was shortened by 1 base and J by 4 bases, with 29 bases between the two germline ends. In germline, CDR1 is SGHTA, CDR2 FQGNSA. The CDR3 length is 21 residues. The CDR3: CASSLVDLLWDTDVSGNTIYF. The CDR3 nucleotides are TGTGCCAGCAGCTTAGTGGATCTCCTGTGGGACACCGATGTTTCAGGAAACACCATATATTTT.

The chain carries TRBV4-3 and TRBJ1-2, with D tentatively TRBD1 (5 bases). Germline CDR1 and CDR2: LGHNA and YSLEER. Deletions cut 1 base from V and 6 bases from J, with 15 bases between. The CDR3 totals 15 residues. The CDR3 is CASSQGPGEGHGYTF. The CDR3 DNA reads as TGCGCCAGCAGCCAAGGACCGGGGGAGGGCCATGGCTACACCTTC.